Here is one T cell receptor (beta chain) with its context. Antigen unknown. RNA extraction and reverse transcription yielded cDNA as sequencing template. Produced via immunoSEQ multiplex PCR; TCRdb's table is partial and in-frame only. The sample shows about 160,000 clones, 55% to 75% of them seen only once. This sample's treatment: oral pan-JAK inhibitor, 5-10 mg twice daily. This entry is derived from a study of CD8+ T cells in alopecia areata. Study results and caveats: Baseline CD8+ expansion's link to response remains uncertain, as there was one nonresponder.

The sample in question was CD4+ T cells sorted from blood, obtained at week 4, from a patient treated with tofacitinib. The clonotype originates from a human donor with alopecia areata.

In nucleotides, the CDR3 is TGTGCCAGCAAAAGTAGACAGGGTAACGAGCAGTACTTC. As protein: CASKSRQGNEQYF. V gene TRBV7-2 combines with J gene TRBJ2-7; 7 positions match TRBD1. The CDR3 extends over 13 amino acids. V dropped 7 bases and J dropped 5; count of bases not matched to a gene: 8. Germline V gene sequence: CDR1 SGHTA, CDR2 FQGNSA. Full variable domain (remainder filled in from reference TRBV7-2 and TRBJ2-7): GAGVSQSPSNKVTEKGKDVELRCDPISGHTALYWYRQSLGQGLEFLIYFQGNSAPDKSGLPSDRFSAERTGGSVSTLTIQRTQQEDSAVYLCASKSRQGNEQYFGPGTRLTVT.